This is a list of T cell receptor beta chains from one sample in a study of cytomegalovirus exposure and HLA in healthy donors. Assay: immunoSEQ multiplex PCR; the TCRdb copy retains only in-frame clones and omits some. The data hold 100,000 to 150,000 clones, with almost 80% observed a single time. Sequencing input: PBMCs. The receptors derive from a female donor in good health and CMV-seronegative. Each CDR3 is given with its conserved first and last residue. The order of the fields is D gene, V gene, clone size, J gene, CDR3 DNA, CDR3 protein. A D gene is named only where the DNA matches it firmly. Some rows have no size entry. The others give once, few or many, or a class for an expanded clone.

TRBD1,TRBV28,-,TRBJ1-4,TGTGCCAGCAGTTTCACAGGGGTTAACGAAAAACTGTTTTTT,CASSFTGVNEKLFF
TRBD1,TRBV2,-,TRBJ2-1,TGTGCCAGCAGGACAGGGAGTGGTGGGCAGTTCTTC,CASRTGSGGQFF
TRBD1,TRBV28,-,TRBJ2-5,TGTGCCAGCAGTTCACCCGGGACAGTAAAAGAGACCCAGTACTTC,CASSSPGTVKETQYF
TRBD1,TRBV7-2,-,TRBJ1-2,TGTGCCAGCAGCTTAGTCCCGGCAGGGGGAGATCTTAACTATGGCTACACCTTC,CASSLVPAGGDLNYGYTF
TRBD1,TRBV18,-,TRBJ1-5,TGTGCCAGCTCCTTGGACAGGGAAAATCAGCCCCAGCATTTT,CASSLDRENQPQHF
TRBD1,TRBV5-1,few,TRBJ1-1,TGCGCCAGCGAAACAGGGGGCGCGAACACTGAAGCTTTCTTT,CASETGGANTEAFF
-,TRBV7-9,once,TRBJ2-7,TGTGCCAGCAGCTTTCCCTCCACACCTCCCTACGAGCAGTACTTC,CASSFPSTPPYEQYF
-,TRBV11-2,-,TRBJ2-7,TGTGCCAACAGCTTGGCAGGGGCGAGGGAGCAGTACTTC,CANSLAGAREQYF
-,TRBV4-1,-,TRBJ1-2,TGCGCCAGCAGCCAAGTCGGCCAGCGAGCTAACTATGGCTACACCTTC,CASSQVGQRANYGYTF
-,TRBV28,-,TRBJ2-7,TGTGCCAGCAGAACTCCGGGACTTAGCGGCGACGAGCAGTACTTC,CASRTPGLSGDEQYF
TRBD2,TRBV6-5,-,TRBJ2-5,TGTGCCAGCAGTTACGAGACTAGCGATGGAGAGACCCAGTACTTC,CASSYETSDGETQYF
-,TRBV27,-,TRBJ1-1,TGTGCCAGCAGCAACCAAAGAACAGGGAACACTGAAGCTTTCTTT,CASSNQRTGNTEAFF
TRBD1,TRBV23-1,-,TRBJ2-7,TGCGCCAGCAGTCGGGACAGGGCCTACGAGCAGTACTTC,CASSRDRAYEQYF
TRBD1,TRBV11-2,-,TRBJ2-1,TGTGCCAGCAGTCTATCGCCTGGGACAGGGATAGGTGAGCAGTTCTTC,CASSLSPGTGIGEQFF
-,TRBV5-6,-,TRBJ2-5,TGTGCCAGCAGCTTGGTAGGACAGTTCCAAGAGACCCAGTACTTC,CASSLVGQFQETQYF
-,TRBV30,once,TRBJ1-6,TGTGCCTGGAGTGCGGCGGCCGGGTCGAATTCACCCCTCCACTTT,CAWSAAAGSNSPLHF
-,TRBV5-6,-,TRBJ2-7,TGTGCCAGCAGCTTGGGACAGAACTACGAGCAGTACTTC,CASSLGQNYEQYF
TRBD2,TRBV29-1,-,TRBJ2-7,TGCAGCGTTGGGACTAGCGGATACGAGCAGTACTTC,CSVGTSGYEQYF
TRBD1,TRBV5-1,-,TRBJ2-7,TGCGCCAGCACCCGGGACAGGTCCTACGAGCAGTACTTC,CASTRDRSYEQYF
-,TRBV4-3,few,TRBJ1-3,TGCGCCAGCAGCCGAGACTTTGGGGCTTCTGGAAACACCATATATTTT,CASSRDFGASGNTIYF
TRBD1,TRBV7-2,-,TRBJ2-1,TGTGCCAGCAGCCCGGGGACAGGGGCACGGGAGCAGTTCTTC,CASSPGTGAREQFF
TRBD1,TRBV6-6,-,TRBJ1-5,TGTGCCAGCAGCCTACAGGGGAGAAGGGGCCAGCCCCAGCATTTT,CASSLQGRRGQPQHF
TRBD2,TRBV10-1,-,TRBJ2-1,TGCGCCAGCAGTGAGTCGTGGGGACTAGCGGGAAGAGGTGCGTTCTTC,CASSESWGLAGRGAFF
-,TRBV4-3,few,TRBJ2-2,TGCGCCAGCAGCCAAGATCCAGACACCGGGGAGCTGTTTTTT,CASSQDPDTGELFF
-,TRBV2,few,TRBJ1-6,TGTGCCAGCAGCACTCATTCACCCCTCCACTTT,CASSTHSPLHF
TRBD2,TRBV11-2,-,TRBJ2-3,TGTGCCAGCAGCTTAGCGGGAGGTGCAGATACGCAGTATTTT,CASSLAGGADTQYF
TRBD1,TRBV5-1,-,TRBJ2-7,TGCGCCAGCAGCGCGGGACAGGGTCTCTACGAGCAGTACTTC,CASSAGQGLYEQYF
-,TRBV14,-,TRBJ1-3,TGTGCCAGCAGCCAGTACGTAACGGCTGGAAACACCATATATTTT,CASSQYVTAGNTIYF
TRBD2,TRBV6-5,-,TRBJ2-1,TGTGCCAGCAGTTTTAGGACTAGCGGGAGCGTATATGAGCAGTTCTTC,CASSFRTSGSVYEQFF
-,TRBV4-1,-,TRBJ1-1,TGCGCCAGCAGCCAAGAAACTGCGGGGACGGTTGAAGCTTTCTTT,CASSQETAGTVEAFF
-,TRBV6-5,-,TRBJ1-5,TGTGCCAGCAGTGGACAGATCAATCAGCCCCAGCATTTT,CASSGQINQPQHF
-,TRBV10-3,-,TRBJ1-2,TGTGCCATCAGTGCCGTGGGGGGGCGCGGAGGCTACACCTTC,CAISAVGGRGGYTF
-,TRBV15,-,TRBJ1-2,TGTGCCACCATGCACGGGGGGAGCTGGTTCTATGGCTACACCTTC,CATMHGGSWFYGYTF
-,TRBV15,-,TRBJ2-2,TGTGCCACCAGCAGAGGTCTAGGGCAGGGGAACACCGGGGAGCTGTTTTTT,CATSRGLGQGNTGELFF
TRBD2,TRBV19,-,TRBJ2-3,TGTGCCAGTACCCCGGGACTAGCGGGAGCGAATACGCAGTATTTT,CASTPGLAGANTQYF
-,TRBV9,once,TRBJ2-2,TGTGCCAGCAGCGTAGTGGACAGGAACACCGGGGAGCTGTTTTTT,CASSVVDRNTGELFF
-,TRBV28,-,TRBJ2-3,TGTGCCAGCAGTCCAGACAGGCCCGGTACGCAGTATTTT,CASSPDRPGTQYF
-,TRBV10-3,few,TRBJ1-4,TGTGCCATCAGTGAGACGAAACGCACTTTTAATGAAAAACTGTTTTTT,CAISETKRTFNEKLFF
TRBD1,TRBV5-4,few,TRBJ2-3,TGTGCCAGCAGCCCCTCACAGGGGGCAGATACGCAGTATTTT,CASSPSQGADTQYF
-,TRBV6-5,-,TRBJ2-7,TGTGCCAGCAGTTACTCCGGAATCTCGGGTCGCGAGCAGTACTTC,CASSYSGISGREQYF